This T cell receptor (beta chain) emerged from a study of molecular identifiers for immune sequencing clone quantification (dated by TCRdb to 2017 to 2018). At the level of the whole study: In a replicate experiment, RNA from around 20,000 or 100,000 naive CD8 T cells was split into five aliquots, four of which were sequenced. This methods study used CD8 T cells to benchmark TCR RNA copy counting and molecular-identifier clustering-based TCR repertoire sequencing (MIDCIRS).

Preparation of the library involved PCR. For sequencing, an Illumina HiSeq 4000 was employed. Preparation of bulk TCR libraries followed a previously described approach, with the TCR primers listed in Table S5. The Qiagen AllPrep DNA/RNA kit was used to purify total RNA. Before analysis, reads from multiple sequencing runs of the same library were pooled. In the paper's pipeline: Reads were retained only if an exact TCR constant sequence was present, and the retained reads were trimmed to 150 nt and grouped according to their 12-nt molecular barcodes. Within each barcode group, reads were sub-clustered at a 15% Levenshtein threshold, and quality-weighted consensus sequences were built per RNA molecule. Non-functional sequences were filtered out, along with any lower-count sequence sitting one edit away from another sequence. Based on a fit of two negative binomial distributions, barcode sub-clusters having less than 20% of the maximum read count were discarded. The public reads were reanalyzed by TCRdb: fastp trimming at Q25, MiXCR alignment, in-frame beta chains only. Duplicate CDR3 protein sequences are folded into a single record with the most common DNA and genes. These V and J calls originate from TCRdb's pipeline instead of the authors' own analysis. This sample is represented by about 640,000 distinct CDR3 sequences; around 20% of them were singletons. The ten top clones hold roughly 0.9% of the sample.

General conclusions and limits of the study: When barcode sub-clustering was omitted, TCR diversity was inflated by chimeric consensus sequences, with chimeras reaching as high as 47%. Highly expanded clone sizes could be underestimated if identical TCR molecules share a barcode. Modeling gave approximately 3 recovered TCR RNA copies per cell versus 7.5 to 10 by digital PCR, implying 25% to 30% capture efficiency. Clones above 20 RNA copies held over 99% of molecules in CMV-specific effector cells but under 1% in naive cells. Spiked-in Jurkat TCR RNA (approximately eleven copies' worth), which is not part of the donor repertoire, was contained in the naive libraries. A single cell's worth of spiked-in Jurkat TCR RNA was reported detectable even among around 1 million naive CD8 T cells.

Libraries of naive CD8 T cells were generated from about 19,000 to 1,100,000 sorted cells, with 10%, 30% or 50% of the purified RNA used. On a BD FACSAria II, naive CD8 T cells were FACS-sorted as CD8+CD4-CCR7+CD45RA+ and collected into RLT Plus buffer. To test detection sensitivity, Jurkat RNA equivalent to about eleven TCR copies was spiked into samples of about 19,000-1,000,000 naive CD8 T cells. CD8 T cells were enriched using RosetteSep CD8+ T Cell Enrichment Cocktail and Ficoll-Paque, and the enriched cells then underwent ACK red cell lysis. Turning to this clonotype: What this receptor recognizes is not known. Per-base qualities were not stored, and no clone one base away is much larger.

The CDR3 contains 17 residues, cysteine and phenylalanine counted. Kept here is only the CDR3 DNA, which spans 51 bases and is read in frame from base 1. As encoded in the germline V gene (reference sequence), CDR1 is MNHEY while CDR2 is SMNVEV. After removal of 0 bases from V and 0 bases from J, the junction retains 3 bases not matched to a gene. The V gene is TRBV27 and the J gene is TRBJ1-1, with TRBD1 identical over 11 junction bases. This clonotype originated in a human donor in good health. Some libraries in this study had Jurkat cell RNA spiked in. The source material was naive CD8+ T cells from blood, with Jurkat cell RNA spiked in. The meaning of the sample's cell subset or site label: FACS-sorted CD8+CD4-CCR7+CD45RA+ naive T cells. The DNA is TGTGCCAGCAGTTTATCCGGACAGGGGGCGGTGAACACTGAAGCTTTCTTT. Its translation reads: CASSLSGQGAVNTEAFF.